These 5 T cell receptor beta chains were sequenced from one sample in a study of shared clonotypes between healthy human individuals. The table came from immunoSEQ multiplex PCR; TCRdb's copy has only in-frame clones and leaves some out. The data show fewer than 1 million clones, about 96% seen once. CD8 cells regarded as naive lacked CD45RO, were positively chosen for CCR7, and omitted terminally differentiated effector memory CD45RA+ cells. Sequences were obtained from naive CD8+ T cells sorted from blood. All receptors come from a man aged 25-45 years in good health.

This sequence joins TRBV29-1 and TRBJ2-5, with 9 bases matching TRBD2. The CDR3 consists of 14 residues. J was trimmed by 4 bases and V by 4 bases; bases with no gene match: 7. Germline V gene sequence: CDR1 SQVTM, CDR2 ANQGSEA. The CDR3 DNA sequence: TGCAGCGTTGTTTGGGCGGGAGGGGGAGAGACCCAGTACTTC. Protein sequence: CSVVWAGGGETQYF.

This chain's CDR3 is CAISELQGARDTQYF. Here the CDR3 DNA reads TGTGCCATCAGTGAGCTGCAGGGGGCGCGGGATACGCAGTATTTT. The chain has TRBV10-3 and TRBJ2-3; 8 nucleotides line up with TRBD1. Germline CDR1 reads ENHRY; CDR2 reads SYGVKD. There are 15 residues in the CDR3. V shed 2 bases, J shed 6 bases, and the junction held 7 bases outside the gene matches.

The chain has TRBV6-1 and TRBJ1-5; 8 bases align to TRBD1. The length of the CDR3 is 14 residues. V shed 4 bases and J 4 bases; nucleotides not matched to a gene: 3. CDR1 and CDR2 (germline): MNHNS, SASEGT. The DNA of the CDR3 is TGTGCCAGCAGTGTATGGACAGGGAATCAGCCCCAGCATTTT. Protein: CASSVWTGNQPQHF.

The chain uses TRBV27 and TRBJ2-1; maybe TRBD2 (6 bases). The CDR3 has 14 amino acids. Trimming took 3 bases from V and 8 from J, leaving 14 bases between them. Per the germline V gene, CDR1 is MNHEY and CDR2 is SMNVEV (reference sequence). The CDR3: CASSLMGGADEQFF. The CDR3 coding sequence is TGTGCCAGCAGTTTGATGGGGGGAGCGGATGAGCAGTTCTTC.

This clone was detected once. The V call is TRBV2, the J call TRBJ1-2; unclear D gene. Germline CDR1 is SNHLY and CDR2 is FYNNEI. The CDR3 totals 13 residues. V was pared by 8 bases and J by 0 bases, with 10 bases between. The CDR3 spells CASLGRPNYGYTF. As DNA, the CDR3 is TGTGCCAGCCTGGGGAGACCTAACTATGGCTACACCTTC.